The present TCR beta chain was sequenced within a study of metastatic and nonmetastatic thyroid tumors. This clone was counted ten times or more. A much larger clone lies one base from this, so it may be a read error. MiXCR reprocessed the PCR reads for TCRdb. The sample consists of about 9,000 clones, roughly 14% of them appearing once. Treatment of any kind had been given to no patient before thyroid surgery. Germline CDR1 reads ENHRY; CDR2 reads SYGVKD. The CDR3 sequence is 13 residues long. The sample was blood. The sequence was collected from a female donor with papillary thyroid cancer or a benign thyroid nodule (not recorded which). Some clones in this sample may be carry-over from other donors' samples. The rearrangement joins TRBV10-3 to TRBJ1-2; D remains unclear. The CDR3 DNA follows: TGTGTCATCAGTGCGACTACTAACTATGGCTACACCTTC. This sequence encodes CVISATTNYGYTF.